Described below is a single T cell receptor beta chain sequence and its context. Its antigen is currently unknown. Stated time point: patch test 1, 2 weeks after DPC sensitization. Treatment denoted: therapeutic diphenylcyclopropenone sensitization with weekly scalp DPC. The sample originates from a study of human T cells and chemical hapten exposure. General observations from the study: Versus controls, significantly more large CDR3 similarity clusters arose from expanded TCRs.

This CDR3 is 14 amino acids long. Trimming stripped 4 bases from V and 1 base from J, with 10 bases between. MiXCR, applied by TCRdb to the RACE reads, yields one record per CDR3 protein. The table lists around 71,000 distinct CDR3 sequences, around 10% of them singletons, with over 3% in the top ten. The receptor comes from a woman in her thirties or forties with alopecia areata. Some clones in this sample may be carry-over from other donors' samples. V gene TRBV12-3 or TRBV12-4 combines with J gene TRBJ1-1, with D hard to call. Material: whole blood, obtained in connection with sensitization to the hapten diphenylcyclopropenone (DPC). The CDR3, as DNA: TGTGCCAGCAGTTCATCGACAACGAACACTGAAGCTTTCTTT. Encoded protein: CASSSSTTNTEAFF.